One T cell receptor beta chain is described in this entry. No antigen is known for it. This sample is drawn from a study of T cell clonotyping in hematopoietic cell transplantation. The study's findings and limits: Recipient TCR diversity dropped after transplant; expanded clonotypes rose from day 30 to 180. Few recipient clonotypes overlapped donors; over 95% were de novo at given depth.

Germline V gene sequence: CDR1 SGHAT, CDR2 FQNNGV. Trimming took off 2 bases at V and 1 base at J, with 11 bases between the two ends. The length of the CDR3 is 15 residues. Assay used: immunoSEQ multiplex PCR; TCRdb lists only in-frame clones, some missing. The table shows roughly 42,000 clones, with 94% occurring only once. This receptor was identified in a woman in her forties or fifties in good health. Some clones in this sample may be carry-over from other donors' samples. The chain couples TRBV11-2 to TRBJ1-1, with D perhaps matching TRBD1 (5 bases). The sequencing input was peripheral blood mononuclear cells. This chain's CDR3 is CASSLRSQGNTEAFF. In DNA form, the CDR3 reads TGTGCCAGCAGCTTACGGTCGCAGGGGAACACTGAAGCTTTCTTT.